The TCR beta chain under discussion was sequenced for a study of blood T cell repertoires in COVID-19. The CDR3 is 14 residues long. The V gene's germline CDR1 is SGHRS and CDR2 YFSETQ. V dropped 3 bases and J dropped 11 bases, with 18 bases sitting between them. In the authors' workflow: Estimates of nucleated cell counts were drawn from the amplification of reference gene primers. Data came from immunoSEQ multiplex PCR; TCRdb stores just in-frame clones and leaves some out. That table furnishes V, J and clone size, whereas the DNA furnished D and trimming. The sample has 360,000 or so clones, roughly nine tenths seen once.

Input material: PBMCs or T cells enriched from blood (not recorded which). This chain connects TRBV5-1 to TRBJ2-1; D gene unclear. This sequence was found in a woman aged 30 to 39 who had recovered from COVID-19. CDR3 amino acids: CASSSSASGNKQFF. As DNA, the CDR3 is TGCGCCAGCAGCTCGTCCGCGTCGGGTAATAAGCAGTTCTTC.